This T cell receptor beta chain was recorded in a study of blood T cell repertoires in COVID-19. CDR1 and CDR2 from the germline V gene are SGHAT and FQNNGV. The length of the CDR3 is 16 residues. With 8 bases clipped from V and 4 bases from J, the junction kept 16 bases outside the gene matches. Original handling: Scientists estimated how many nucleated cells there were by amplifying reference gene primers. Assay used: immunoSEQ multiplex PCR; TCRdb lists only in-frame clones, some missing. The DNA was the basis for D and trimming; V, J and clone size are from that table. Among about 500,000 clones, around 90% were seen once, and the ten largest hold roughly 8.3%.

The sequence was obtained from a woman in her fifties or sixties with COVID-19, enrolled during active disease. V and J are TRBV11-2 and TRBJ1-1, with TRBD1 matching 7 bases. The sequencing input was peripheral blood. In DNA form, the CDR3 reads TGTGCCAGCTCCAGAAGTAGAGGGGGCTTCGGCACTGAAGCTTTCTTT. This sequence encodes CASSRSRGGFGTEAFF.